This TCR beta chain was retrieved from a study of early T cells in non-severe SARS-CoV-2 infection. The overall study: The sequenced material was bulk RNA from unsorted whole blood, and its chains were unpaired.

MiXCR, applied by TCRdb to the 5' RACE reads, yields one record per CDR3 protein. This table holds some 36,000 distinct CDR3 sequences, roughly 6.8% found once. This clonotype was recorded at least ten times. This CDR3 region has 14 residues. V was pared by 0 bases and J by 7 bases, with 10 bases between. The germline CDR1 and CDR2 sequences are ENHRY and SYGVKD. The source material was whole blood, sampled at baseline. V gene TRBV10-3 combines with J gene TRBJ2-1; no reliable D call. The sequence was collected from an adult who was a healthcare worker with PCR-confirmed SARS-CoV-2 infection or an uninfected control (not recorded which). The CDR3 DNA follows: TGTGCCATCAGTGAGTCGCACGTGGGGAATGAGCAGTTCTTC. Translated: CAISESHVGNEQFF.